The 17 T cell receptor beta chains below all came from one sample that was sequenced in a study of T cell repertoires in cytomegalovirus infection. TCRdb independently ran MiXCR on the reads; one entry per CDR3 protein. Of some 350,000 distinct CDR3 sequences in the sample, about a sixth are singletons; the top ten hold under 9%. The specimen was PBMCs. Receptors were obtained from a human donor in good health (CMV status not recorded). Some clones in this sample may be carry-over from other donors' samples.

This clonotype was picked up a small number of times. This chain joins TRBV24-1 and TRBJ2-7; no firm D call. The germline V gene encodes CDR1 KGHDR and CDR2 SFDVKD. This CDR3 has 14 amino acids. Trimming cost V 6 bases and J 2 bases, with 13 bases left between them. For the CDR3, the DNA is TGTGCCACCAGTAGACAAGCCCCCGCCTACGAGCAGTACTTC. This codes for CATSRQAPAYEQYF.

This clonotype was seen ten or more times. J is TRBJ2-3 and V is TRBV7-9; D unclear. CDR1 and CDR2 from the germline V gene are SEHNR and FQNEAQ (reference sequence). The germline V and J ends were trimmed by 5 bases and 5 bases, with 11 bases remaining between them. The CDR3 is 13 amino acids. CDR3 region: CASSRIEEDTQYF. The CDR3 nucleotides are TGTGCCAGCAGCCGAATCGAGGAAGATACGCAGTATTTT.

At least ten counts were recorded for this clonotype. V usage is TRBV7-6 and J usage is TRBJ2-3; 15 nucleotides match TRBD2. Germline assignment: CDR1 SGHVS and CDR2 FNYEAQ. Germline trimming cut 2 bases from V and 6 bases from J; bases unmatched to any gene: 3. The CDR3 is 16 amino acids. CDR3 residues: CASSLTGTSGRDTQYF. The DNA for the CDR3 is TGTGCCAGCAGCTTAACCGGGACTAGCGGGAGGGATACGCAGTATTTT. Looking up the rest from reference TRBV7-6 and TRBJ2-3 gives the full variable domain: GAGVSQSPRYKVTKRGQDVALRCDPISGHVSLYWYRQALGQGPEFLTYFNYEAQQDKSGLPNDRFSAERPEGSISTLTIQRTEQRDSAMYRCASSLTGTSGRDTQYFGPGTRLTVL.

CDR3 in amino acids: CASSLLPQETQYF. The CDR3 DNA follows: TGTGCCAGCAGCTTGTTACCTCAGGAGACCCAGTACTTC. V is TRBV11-2 and J is TRBJ2-5; D is uncertain. The germline CDR1 and CDR2 sequences are SGHAT and FQNNGV. This CDR3 is 13 amino acids long. Deletions cut 3 bases from V and 5 bases from J, with 10 bases between. The variable domain in full, with the rest retrieved from reference TRBV11-2 and TRBJ2-5, is EAGVAQSPRYKIIEKRQSVAFWCNPISGHATLYWYQQILGQGPKLLIQFQNNGVVDDSQLPKDRFSAERLKGVDSTLKIQPAKLEDSAVYLCASSLLPQETQYFGPGTRLLVL.

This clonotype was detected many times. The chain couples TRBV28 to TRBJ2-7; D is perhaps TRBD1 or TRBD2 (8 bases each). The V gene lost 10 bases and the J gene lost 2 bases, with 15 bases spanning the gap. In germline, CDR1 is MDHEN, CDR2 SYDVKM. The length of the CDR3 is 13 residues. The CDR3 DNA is TGTGCCATCGGGAGGGACAGGACCTACGAGCAGTACTTC. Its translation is CAIGRDRTYEQYF.

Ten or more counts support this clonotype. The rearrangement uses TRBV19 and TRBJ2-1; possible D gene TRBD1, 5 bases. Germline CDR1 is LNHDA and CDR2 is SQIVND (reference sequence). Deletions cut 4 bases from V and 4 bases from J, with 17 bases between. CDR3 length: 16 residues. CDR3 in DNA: TGTGCCAGTAGTAAGGGGTCTCAACGGAAATACAATGAGCAGTTCTTC. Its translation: CASSKGSQRKYNEQFF.

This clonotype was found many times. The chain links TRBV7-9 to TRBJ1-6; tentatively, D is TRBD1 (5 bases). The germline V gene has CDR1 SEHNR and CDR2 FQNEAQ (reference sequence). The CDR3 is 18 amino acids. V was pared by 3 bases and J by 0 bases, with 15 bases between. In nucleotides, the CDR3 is TGTGCCAGCAGCTTCGGGGCGGAATTGGGCTCCTATAATTCACCCCTCCACTTT. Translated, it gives CASSFGAELGSYNSPLHF.

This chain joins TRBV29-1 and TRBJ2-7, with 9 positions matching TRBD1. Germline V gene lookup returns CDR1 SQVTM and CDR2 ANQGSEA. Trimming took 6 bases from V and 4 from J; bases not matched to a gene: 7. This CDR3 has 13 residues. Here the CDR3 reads CSVASGTGYEQYF. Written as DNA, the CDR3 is TGCAGCGTCGCCTCCGGGACAGGGTACGAGCAGTACTTC.

This CDR3 reads CASRPWASGPYSGANVLTF. The DNA of the CDR3 is TGTGCCAGCAGACCCTGGGCTAGCGGGCCCTACTCTGGGGCCAACGTCCTGACTTTC. The rearrangement links TRBV2 to TRBJ2-6, with TRBD2 matching over 8 bases. CDR1 and CDR2 from the germline V gene are SNHLY and FYNNEI. The V and J ends lost 6 bases and 0 bases, in that order; junction bases with no gene match: 13. The CDR3 loop spans 19 amino acids. The variable domain in full, with the rest retrieved from reference TRBV2 and TRBJ2-6, is EPEVTQTPSHQVTQMGQEVILRCVPISNHLYFYWYRQILGQKVEFLVSFYNNEISEKSEIFDDQFSVERPDGSNFTLKIRSTKLEDSAMYFCASRPWASGPYSGANVLTFGAGSRLTVL.

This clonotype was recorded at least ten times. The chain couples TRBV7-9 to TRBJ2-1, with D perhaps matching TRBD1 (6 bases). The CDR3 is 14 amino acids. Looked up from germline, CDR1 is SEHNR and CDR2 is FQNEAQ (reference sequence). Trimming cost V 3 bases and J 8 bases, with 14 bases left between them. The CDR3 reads CASSLKTGSDEQFF. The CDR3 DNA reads TGTGCCAGCAGCTTGAAAACAGGGAGCGATGAGCAGTTCTTC.

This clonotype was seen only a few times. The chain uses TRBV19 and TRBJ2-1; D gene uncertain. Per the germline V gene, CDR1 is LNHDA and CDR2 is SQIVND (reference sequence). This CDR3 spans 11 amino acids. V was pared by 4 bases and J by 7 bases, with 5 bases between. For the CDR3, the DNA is TGTGCCAGTAGTAGGTCTAATGAGCAGTTCTTC. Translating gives CASSRSNEQFF.

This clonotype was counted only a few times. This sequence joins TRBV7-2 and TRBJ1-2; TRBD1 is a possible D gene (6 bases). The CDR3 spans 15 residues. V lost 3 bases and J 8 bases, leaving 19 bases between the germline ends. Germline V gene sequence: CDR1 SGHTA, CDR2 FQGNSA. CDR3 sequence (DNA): TGTGCCAGCAGCTTGAGTTGGGTTCCCGGGGGCGGCTACACCTTC. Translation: CASSLSWVPGGGYTF.

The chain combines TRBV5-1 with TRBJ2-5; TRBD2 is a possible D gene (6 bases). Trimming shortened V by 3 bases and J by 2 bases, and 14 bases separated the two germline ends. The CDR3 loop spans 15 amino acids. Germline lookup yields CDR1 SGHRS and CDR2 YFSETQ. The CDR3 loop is CASSSTGTSQETQYF. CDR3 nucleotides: TGCGCCAGCAGCTCCACCGGGACTTCGCAAGAGACCCAGTACTTC.

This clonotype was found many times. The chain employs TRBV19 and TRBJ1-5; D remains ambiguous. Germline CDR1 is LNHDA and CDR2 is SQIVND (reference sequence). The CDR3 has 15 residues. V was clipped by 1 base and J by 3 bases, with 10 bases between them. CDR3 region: CASSIAGGSNQPQHF. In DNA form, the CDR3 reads TGTGCCAGTAGTATAGCAGGTGGTTCCAATCAGCCCCAGCATTTT. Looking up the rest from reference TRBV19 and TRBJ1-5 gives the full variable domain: DGGITQSPKYLFRKEGQNVTLSCEQNLNHDAMYWYRQDPGQGLRLIYYSQIVNDFQKGDIAEGYSVSREKKESFPLTVTSAQKNPTAFYLCASSIAGGSNQPQHFGDGTRLSIL.

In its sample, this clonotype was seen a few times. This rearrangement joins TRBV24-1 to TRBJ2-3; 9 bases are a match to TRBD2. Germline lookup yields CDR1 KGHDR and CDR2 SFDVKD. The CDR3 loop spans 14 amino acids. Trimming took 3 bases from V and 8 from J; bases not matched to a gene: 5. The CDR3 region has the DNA TGTGCCACCAGTGATCCCCTTAGCGGGGGTACGCAGTATTTT. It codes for CATSDPLSGGTQYF.

The CDR3 reads CASSYGTPNTEAFF. The CDR3 DNA sequence: TGTGCCAGCAGCTACGGGACACCGAACACTGAAGCTTTCTTT. The J gene is TRBJ1-1, the V gene TRBV5-4; a weak D match, TRBD1 (6 bases). V lost 3 bases to trimming and J lost 1 base, with 10 bases between them. The CDR3 covers 14 residues. Germline V gene lookup returns CDR1 SGHNT and CDR2 YYREEE (reference sequence).

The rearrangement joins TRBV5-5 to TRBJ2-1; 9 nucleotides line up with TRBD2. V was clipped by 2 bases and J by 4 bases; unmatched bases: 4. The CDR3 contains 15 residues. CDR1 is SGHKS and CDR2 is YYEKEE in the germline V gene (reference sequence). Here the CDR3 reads CASSFSSGVYNEQFF. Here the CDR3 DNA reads TGTGCCAGCAGCTTTTCTAGCGGGGTTTACAATGAGCAGTTCTTC.